Following are 6 T cell receptor beta chains from one sample sequenced in a study of T cells in women clearing cervical HPV infection. Sequenced by immunoSEQ multiplex PCR; TCRdb stores in-frame clones only, minus some. There are some 24,000 clones in the sample, with roughly 7% held by the top ten. The sample consisted of blood buffy coat. The receptors were gathered from a woman aged 18-70 years with a cervical HPV16 infection that either progressed to CIN3+ or cleared (not recorded which).

With regard to this clone: The missing CDR3 end, 3 residues past where the read stops, is filled in from the germline J gene. The V gene is TRBV20-1, the J gene TRBJ2-7; TRBD2 aligns across 9 bases. With 3 bases clipped from V and 0 bases from J, the junction kept 21 bases outside the gene matches. This CDR3 contains 20 residues. CDR1 is DFQATT, CDR2 SNEGSKA, per germline (reference sequence). The covered CDR3 bases are TGCAGTGCTAGTTCAAACCTTGGAGGGGGACTAGCAGTCAGCTCCTACGAG. This sequence encodes CSASSNLGGGLAVSSYE. In full, the CDR3 reads CSASSNLGGGLAVSSYEQYF.

Concerning this clone: The CDR3 end is not reached by the read, which stops 3 residues before it; the germline J gene fills it in. J is TRBJ2-3 and V is TRBV5-4; D perhaps matches TRBD2 (6 bases). The CDR3 runs 14 residues. Germline V lookup: CDR1 SGHNT, CDR2 YYREEE (reference sequence). The CDR3 DNA, read in part, is TGTGCCAGCAGCCCCCCGGTTGAGGAGGGGACG. This codes for CASSPPVEEGT. The full CDR3 protein reads CASSPPVEEGTQYF.

A note on this clone: The read halts 3 residues ahead of the CDR3 end, with the missing end drawn from the germline J gene. V is TRBV2 and J is TRBJ2-2; perhaps TRBD2 as D (6 bases). This CDR3 spans 14 amino acids. Germline V gene sequence: CDR1 SNHLY, CDR2 FYNNEI. This CDR3 reads CAGGRGLGANVLFF. The sequenced CDR3 bases are TGTGCCGGAGGGCGAGGGCTTGGGGCCAACGTG. Complete variable domain (other parts from reference TRBV2 and TRBJ2-2): EPEVTQTPSHQVTQMGQEVILRCVPISNHLYFYWYRQILGQKVEFLVSFYNNEISEKSEIFDDQFSVERPDGSNFTLKIRSTKLEDSAMYFCAGGRGLGANVLFFGEGSRLTVL.

A note on this clone: The CDR3 is cut off 3 residues early in the read; its end comes from the germline J gene. The rearrangement joins TRBV5-1 to TRBJ2-5; 12 bases are a match to TRBD1. Trimming removed 0 bases from V and 6 bases from J; junction bases left unmatched: 9. CDR3 length: 17 residues. Germline-derived CDR1 and CDR2 are SGHRS and YFSETQ. CDR3 protein: CASSLAPGQGAQKTQYF. Incomplete CDR3 DNA: TGCGCCAGCAGCTTGGCTCCGGGACAGGGGGCTCAAAAGACC.

Regarding this clone: The CDR3 end lies 3 residues beyond the end of the read and is filled in from the germline J gene. The chain carries TRBV7-3 and TRBJ2-2; no clear D gene. The CDR3 is made up of 14 amino acids. Germline CDR1 is SGHTA and CDR2 is FQGTGA. V lost 0 bases and J 6 bases, leaving 8 bases between the germline ends. The CDR3 DNA, read in part, is TGTGCCAGCAGCTTAACCGGGTCGGCCGGGGAG. Residues: CASSLTGSAGE. The complete CDR3 sequence is CASSLTGSAGELFF.

As for this clone: The read stops 3 residues short of the end of the CDR3; the missing end is completed from the germline J gene. This sequence joins TRBV7-2 and TRBJ2-5, with 10 bases lining up with TRBD1. The germline gives CDR1 SGHTA, CDR2 FQGNSA. V lost 5 bases and J lost 5; bases outside the gene matches: 5. The CDR3 is made up of 14 amino acids. The DNA read from the CDR3 is TGTGCCAGCAGCGGACGGGACAGGGGTGAGACC. This sequence encodes CASSGRDRGET. The full CDR3 protein is CASSGRDRGETQYF.